The clone carrying this T cell receptor beta chain showed up many times. This CDR3 is built from 14 residues. V dropped 3 bases and J dropped 2 bases, with 11 bases sitting between them. Germline lookup yields CDR1 SGHAT and CDR2 FQNNGV. 10 ml fresh peripheral blood yielded the PBMCs. This sample was included in a study of T cells in Graves' hyperthyroidism and ophthalmopathy. RNA transcripts served as the template for amplifying TCR beta CDR3 regions. The HTBI primer set drove a first-round RT-PCR of the TCR CDR3. TCRdb re-analysed the multiplex PCR reads in MiXCR, keeping a single row per CDR3 protein. The sample holds 650,000 to 850,000 distinct CDR3 sequences, about 19% seen once.

This TCR was recovered from a woman in her forties or fifties with Graves' hyperthyroidism that later progressed to Graves' ophthalmopathy. The chain uses TRBV11-2 and TRBJ2-7; the D is unclear. Sequenced sample: blood. The CDR3 DNA is TGTGCCAGCAGCTTCTGGACCGCTGCCTACGAGCAGTACTTC. Residues: CASSFWTAAYEQYF.